Detailed here is one TCR beta chain. The CDR3 is made up of 13 amino acids. Germline V gene lookup returns CDR1 MDHEN and CDR2 SYDVKM. Trimming removed 5 bases from V and 6 bases from J, with 10 bases in between. Individuals drawn from 20 to 30 US areas were roughly 18 to 95 years old. These data originate in a study of blood T cell repertoires in COVID-19. Measured with immunoSEQ multiplex PCR; TCRdb has only the in-frame clones, and not every one. The sample consists of roughly 250,000 clones, approximately 91% of them appearing once. This receptor was obtained from a woman aged 40-49 years with acute COVID-19. The sequencing input was PBMCs or T cells enriched from blood (not recorded which). The chain combines TRBV28 with TRBJ2-2; no clear D gene. The chain's CDR3 is CASSLTNPGELFF. The CDR3 coding sequence is TGTGCCAGCAGTCTAACTAACCCCGGGGAGCTGTTTTTT.